This T cell receptor beta chain was captured by sequencing in a study of cytotoxic CD8 clonotypes in ibrutinib-treated CLL. Study-wide points: Sustained-remission and progressing patients were not sampled at matched times.

Germline V gene data show CDR1 as SGHVS and CDR2 as FNYEAQ. The CDR3 totals 14 residues. The V end lost 5 bases, the J end lost 0 bases, and 7 bases lay between the germline ends. The intended depth for sequencing was 1 in 200,000 to 1 in 1 million T cells. Method: immunoSEQ multiplex PCR; TCRdb's copy keeps in-frame clones and lacks some. Of fewer than 400,000 clones listed, 67% are singletons. This clone has only a few counts. What it binds is not known. This TCR derives from a human donor with chronic lymphocytic leukemia. The source material was PBMCs, sampled after 36 months of ibrutinib treatment. The chain combines TRBV7-6 with TRBJ2-2; D ambiguous. The CDR3 is CASSRTANTGELFF. The CDR3 coding sequence is TGTGCCAGCAGCCGGACCGCGAACACCGGGGAGCTGTTTTTT.